The T cell receptor (beta chain) under discussion was sequenced for a study of cytomegalovirus exposure and HLA in healthy donors. Study outcomes and limitations: Most of the CMV-associated TCR beta chains (in a later analysis) appeared to be HLA-restricted. The CMV antigen specificity of three CMV-associated chains was confirmed through in vitro analysis.

To note about this clone: What it binds is unknown.

Vbeta (60) and Jbeta (13) primers were used in the PCR. Only in-frame clones appear in the TCRdb table, and some are missing; sequencing was by immunoSEQ multiplex PCR. This sample's table has fewer than 100,000 clones. This sequence originates from a man aged 45-60 years in good health and CMV-seronegative. Sequences were obtained from PBMCs.

CDR3 nucleotides: TGTGCCAGCAGTTTGGCAGGGGGCGGTGGCTACACCTTC. Translating it yields CASSLAGGGGYTF. This rearrangement joins TRBV27 to TRBJ1-2; TRBD1 agrees at 8 bases. V lost 3 bases, J lost 7 bases, and 4 bases stayed unmatched. The CDR3 totals 13 residues. CDR1 is MNHEY, CDR2 SMNVEV, per germline (reference sequence).